This TCR beta chain was sequenced for a study of blood T cell repertoires in COVID-19. About the study: Both acute and convalescent COVID-19 samples were obtained from the United States, Italy and Spain.

Germline V gene sequence: CDR1 MNHEY, CDR2 SMNVEV (reference sequence). Trimming pared 5 bases from V and 0 bases from J, leaving 15 bases between. The CDR3 has 16 amino acids. Recruits, aged about 18 to 100 years, lived in around 24 US areas. Allocation to cohorts depended on clinical history reported by the participants. Cohort 3 donors were reported recovered after two negative PCRs, clearance, or symptom resolution. The repertoire was sequenced with immunoSEQ multiplex PCR; TCRdb's copy has only in-frame clones and lacks some. Of over 300,000 clones in the sample, about 89% were seen once. Sequencing input: PBMCs or T cells enriched from blood (not recorded which). This TCR was recovered from a woman aged 40 to 50 who had recovered from COVID-19. The chain uses TRBV27 and TRBJ2-3; D perhaps matches TRBD1 (5 bases). For the CDR3, the DNA is TGTGCCAGCAGTACCTCAGACAGTTACAGCACAGATACGCAGTATTTT. This gives the protein CASSTSDSYSTDTQYF.